These 14 T cell receptor beta chains originate from one sample sequenced in a study of tissue T cells after allogeneic stem cell transplantation. Sequencing used immunoSEQ multiplex PCR; TCRdb keeps in-frame clones, though not all of them. This table holds 8,000 to 10,000 clones, more than 50% found once. This material consisted of tissue from the jejunum, taken at autopsy. These TCRs come from a woman aged 18 to 55 with breast cancer.

V and J are TRBV5-4 and TRBJ2-1; 7 bases map to TRBD2. The ends lost 2 bases at V and 8 bases at J; junction bases unmatched: 10. The CDR3 runs to 15 residues. Germline V gives CDR1 SGHNT, CDR2 YYREEE (reference sequence). The CDR3 loop reads CASSFPVGGEHEQFF. For the CDR3, the DNA is TGTGCCAGCAGCTTTCCGGTGGGAGGGGAGCATGAGCAGTTCTTC.

The chain links TRBV27 to TRBJ1-3; 9 bases line up with TRBD1. Trimming removed 4 bases from V and 3 bases from J; junction bases left unmatched: 7. The length of the CDR3 is 16 residues. Germline assignment: CDR1 MNHEY and CDR2 SMNVEV (reference sequence). DNA for the CDR3: TGTGCCAGCAGTTCAATACAGGGGGCGAATGGAAACACCATATATTTT. It codes for CASSSIQGANGNTIYF.

The rearrangement joins TRBV5-6 to TRBJ2-3; 9 nucleotides align to TRBD2. Germline V CDR1 and CDR2: SGHDT, YYEEEE. The V segment lost 0 bases and the J segment 7 bases; nucleotides outside the gene matches: 6. This CDR3 is 15 amino acids long. This CDR3 is CASSLVAGGPHTQYF. The CDR3 DNA follows: TGTGCCAGCAGCTTGGTGGCGGGAGGGCCGCATACGCAGTATTTT.

In its sample, this clone was seen once. The chain is built from TRBV7-2 and TRBJ2-7, with D tentatively TRBD2 (6 bases). V was trimmed by 5 bases and J by 5 bases, leaving 19 bases between them. CDR1 SGHTA and CDR2 FQGNSA come from the germline V gene. The CDR3 has 15 amino acids. The DNA for the CDR3 is TGTGCCAGCAGCCCGGGGGACCGGCGAGAGAACGAGCAGTACTTC. Translated, it gives CASSPGDRRENEQYF.

The chain has TRBV28 and TRBJ2-3; 8 positions agree with TRBD1. This CDR3 spans 16 amino acids. The V segment lost 8 bases and the J segment 8 bases; nucleotides outside the gene matches: 18. Germline-derived CDR1 and CDR2 are MDHEN and SYDVKM. CDR3 nucleotide sequence: TGTGCCAGCCATAACCAGGGGGCGCGGGACTCGGGTACGCAGTATTTT. Its translation is CASHNQGARDSGTQYF.

This sequence joins TRBV7-9 and TRBJ2-1; D not resolved. The germline CDR1 and CDR2 sequences are SEHNR and FQNEAQ (reference sequence). The CDR3 loop spans 17 amino acids. V lost 1 base to trimming and J lost 2 bases, with 15 bases between them. DNA of the CDR3: TGTGCCAGCAGCTTAGGATTTGTTTTCACCACCTACAATGAGCAGTTCTTC. The encoded protein is CASSLGFVFTTYNEQFF.

This clone has more than one count but fewer than ten. The rearrangement uses TRBV7-2 and TRBJ2-4; possible D gene TRBD2, 5 bases. The CDR3 has 17 amino acids. The germline V and J ends were trimmed by 1 base and 8 bases, with 21 bases remaining between them. From germline, CDR1 is SGHTA and CDR2 FQGNSA. The DNA for the CDR3 is TGTGCCAGCAGCTTAGGGAAGGTGGGTCGGGGTCGAGACATTCAGTACTTC. This encodes CASSLGKVGRGRDIQYF. Complete variable domain (other parts from reference TRBV7-2 and TRBJ2-4): GAGVSQSPSNKVTEKGKDVELRCDPISGHTALYWYRQSLGQGLEFLIYFQGNSAPDKSGLPSDRFSAERTGGSVSTLTIQRTQQEDSAVYLCASSLGKVGRGRDIQYFGAGTRLSVL.

The chain couples TRBV11-2 to TRBJ2-1, with no clear D. Germline CDR1 is SGHAT and CDR2 is FQNNGV. The V end was cut by 1 base, the J end by 5 bases, with 6 bases between. This CDR3 comprises 13 residues. CDR3 sequence: CASSLAQDNEQFF. The CDR3 bases are TGTGCCAGCAGCTTAGCCCAGGACAATGAGCAGTTCTTC.

The CDR3 region has the DNA TGTGCCAGCAGCTTAGGACTCTCCTACGAGCAGTACTTC. This gives the protein CASSLGLSYEQYF. This rearrangement joins TRBV7-2 to TRBJ2-7; D not certain. The CDR3 is 13 amino acids. Germline assignment: CDR1 SGHTA and CDR2 FQGNSA. The germline V and J ends were trimmed by 1 base and 0 bases, with 4 bases remaining between them.

This clone was counted a few times. The chain links TRBV7-2 to TRBJ2-1, with D tentatively TRBD2 (6 bases). The CDR3 runs 17 residues. V was trimmed by 0 bases and J by 0 bases, leaving 12 bases between them. The V gene's germline CDR1 is SGHTA and CDR2 FQGNSA. The CDR3 DNA is TGTGCCAGCAGCTTAGCATTCAGCGGGTACTCCTACAATGAGCAGTTCTTC. This gives the protein CASSLAFSGYSYNEQFF.

V is TRBV7-2 and J is TRBJ2-5, with a weak D call TRBD2 (7 bases). V was shortened by 5 bases and J by 3 bases, with 10 bases between the two germline ends. The germline V gene has CDR1 SGHTA and CDR2 FQGNSA. The CDR3 sequence is 13 residues long. The CDR3, as DNA: TGTGCCAGCAGCAGGGGGGGGGAAGAGACCCAGTACTTC. This codes for CASSRGGEETQYF.

This rearrangement joins TRBV4-3 to TRBJ2-4; tentatively, D is TRBD1 (6 bases). Germline assignment: CDR1 LGHNA and CDR2 YSLEER. This CDR3 is built from 16 residues. Trimming cost V 2 bases and J 6 bases, with 17 bases left between them. This chain's CDR3 is CASSQKWNRDGNIQYF. The CDR3 coding sequence is TGCGCCAGCAGCCAAAAATGGAACAGGGATGGAAACATTCAGTACTTC.

The chain joins TRBV5-6 to TRBJ2-7, with a weak D call TRBD1 (5 bases). Germline V gives CDR1 SGHDT, CDR2 YYEEEE. The CDR3 has 12 amino acids. The ends were cut back, 4 bases at V and 6 bases at J, with 11 bases in the middle. CDR3 DNA sequence: TGTGCCAGCAGCCTTGGGGCTGGCGAGCAGTACTTC. This translates into CASSLGAGEQYF.

The rearrangement links TRBV25-1 to TRBJ2-5; TRBD1 matches 8 bases. The V and J ends lost 1 base and 5 bases, in that order; junction bases with no gene match: 9. From germline, CDR1 is MGHDK and CDR2 SYGVNS. This CDR3 comprises 16 residues. The CDR3 nucleotides read TGTGCCAGCAGTGAATGGGAAGGACAGGGTGGGGAGACCCAGTACTTC. This encodes CASSEWEGQGGETQYF.